The T cell receptor (beta chain) described here comes from a study of early T cells in non-severe SARS-CoV-2 infection. MiXCR, applied by TCRdb to the 5' RACE reads, yields one record per CDR3 protein. In the table there are about 110,000 distinct CDR3 sequences, roughly an eighth of which are singletons. The germline V and J ends were trimmed by 2 bases and 7 bases, with 4 bases remaining between them. This CDR3 contains 11 residues. Germline CDR1 reads MNHEY; CDR2 reads SVGAGI. This clonotype was seen at least ten times. This sequence originates from an adult who was a healthcare worker with PCR-confirmed SARS-CoV-2 infection or an uninfected control (not recorded which). Specimen: whole blood, collected at baseline. J is TRBJ2-3 and V is TRBV6-5; D is uncertain. This CDR3 is CASSYGHTQYF. CDR3 coding DNA: TGTGCCAGCAGTTACGGGCATACGCAGTATTTT.